This T cell receptor (beta chain) was found in a study of blood T cell repertoires in COVID-19. Enrollees, roughly 18 to 90 years old, lived in 24 US areas. Donors were grouped by their self-reported clinical history. Each recovered donor of Cohort 3 presented with two negative PCRs, clearance, or symptom resolution. The CDR3 totals 15 residues. Germline CDR1 and CDR2: MNHEY and SMNVEV (reference sequence). The V end lost 5 bases, the J end lost 10 bases, and 18 bases lay between the germline ends. Original methodology: From reference gene primer amplification, estimates of nucleated cell counts were derived. Repertoires were generated with immunoSEQ multiplex PCR, while TCRdb's copy carries only in-frame clones and drops some. V and J calls and clone size come straight from that table; D and trimming were deduced from the DNA. Found here are some 460,000 clones, about 85% of them singletons; the top ten hold about 0.65%.

The V gene is TRBV27, the J gene TRBJ1-6; possible D gene TRBD1, 5 bases. This TCR was recovered from a woman between 18 and 29 years old who had recovered from COVID-19. The material sequenced was PBMCs or T cells enriched from blood (not recorded which). The CDR3, as DNA: TGTGCCAGCAGTCCCAGATTTGGGGGGGTCTCACCCCTCCACTTT. Translating gives CASSPRFGGVSPLHF.